Listed here are 11 T cell receptor beta chains from one sample, sequenced in a study of blood T cell repertoires in COVID-19. Profiling relied on immunoSEQ multiplex PCR, and the TCRdb table lists in-frame clones only, not all of them. The sample has nearly 350,000 clones; around nine tenths are singletons. Specimen: peripheral blood. These TCRs come from a woman in her late teens or twenties who had recovered from COVID-19.

In this sample, this clone turned up once. The rearrangement links TRBV3-1 (or the pseudogene TRBV3-2) to TRBJ2-2, with a weak D call TRBD2 (5 bases). The CDR3 is 15 residues long. Trimming stripped 1 base from V and 7 bases from J, with 13 bases between. From germline, CDR1 is LGHDT and CDR2 YNNKEL (reference sequence). CDR3 nucleotides: TGTGCCAGCAGCCAAGGTGTGGGAGTAATCGGGGAGCTGTTTTTT. It is translated as CASSQGVGVIGELFF.

This sequence joins TRBV9 and TRBJ2-1, with D possibly matching TRBD1 (5 bases). V was pared by 4 bases and J by 4 bases, with 15 bases between. Germline V gives CDR1 SGDLS, CDR2 YYNGEE. This CDR3 spans 15 amino acids. CDR3 protein: CASSLTPRQYNEQFF. CDR3 in DNA: TGTGCCAGCAGCCTGACACCCCGACAGTACAATGAGCAGTTCTTC.

The rearrangement joins TRBV6-5 to TRBJ1-4; D is possibly TRBD1 (5 bases). CDR1 is MNHEY, CDR2 SVGAGI, per germline. This CDR3 region has 14 residues. Trimming took off 2 bases at V and 10 bases at J, with 14 bases between the two ends. CDR3 amino acids: CASSYEGRGGKLFF. The CDR3 coding sequence is TGTGCCAGCAGTTACGAAGGGCGGGGGGGAAAACTGTTTTTT.

This clone was seen more than once but under ten times. V is TRBV11-2 and J is TRBJ2-2; D unclear. With 1 base removed from V and 5 bases from J, the gap between germline ends came to 5 bases. The CDR3 is 13 amino acids. CDR1 is SGHAT and CDR2 is FQNNGV in the germline V gene. The CDR3 region has the DNA TGTGCCAGCAGCTTAGTCCCGACCGGGGAGCTGTTTTTT. Its translation: CASSLVPTGELFF.

This clone was found once. Here the CDR3 DNA reads TGTGCCAGCAGCTTAGCGGGAGGGGTCTACAATGAGCAGTTCTTC. It specifies CASSLAGGVYNEQFF. The rearrangement links TRBV7-9 to TRBJ2-1; 7 bases align to TRBD2. Germline V gene data show CDR1 as SEHNR and CDR2 as FQNEAQ (reference sequence). The V and J ends lost 0 bases and 3 bases, in that order; junction bases with no gene match: 2. The CDR3 totals 15 residues.

The V and J genes are TRBV9 and TRBJ2-1; 9 bases are a match to TRBD1. This CDR3 contains 16 residues. The junction had 14 bases not matched to a gene; V was cut back by 4 bases and J by 9 bases. Germline-derived CDR1 and CDR2 are SGDLS and YYNGEE. In DNA form, the CDR3 reads TGTGCCAGCAGCAGCCACGACAGGGGGGTTTTTGGTGAGCAGTTCTTC. It yields the protein CASSSHDRGVFGEQFF.

V gene TRBV5-4 combines with J gene TRBJ2-7; D call uncertain. Per germline, CDR1 SGHNT and CDR2 YYREEE (reference sequence). The V and J ends lost 0 bases and 3 bases respectively, with 7 bases between them. This CDR3 is 13 amino acids long. The CDR3 loop reads CASSLDGVYEQYV. Written as DNA, the CDR3 is TGTGCCAGCAGCTTGGACGGAGTCTACGAGCAGTACGTC.

This rearrangement joins TRBV5-5 to TRBJ1-2; D gene unclear. This CDR3 spans 15 amino acids. Germline loops: CDR1 SGHKS, CDR2 YYEKEE (reference sequence). Deletions cut 5 bases from V and 4 bases from J, with 18 bases between. This CDR3 reads CASRTAGEKAYGYTF. The CDR3 DNA is TGTGCCAGCAGAACGGCCGGGGAGAAAGCCTATGGCTACACCTTC. Combining the CDR3 with reference TRBV5-5 and TRBJ1-2 gives the whole variable domain DAGVTQSPTHLIKTRGQQVTLRCSPISGHKSVSWYQQVLGQGPQFIFQYYEKEERGRGNFPDRFSARQFPNYSSELNVNALLLGDSALYLCASRTAGEKAYGYTFGSGTRLTVV.

This rearrangement joins TRBV4-1 to TRBJ2-2, with D possibly being TRBD1 (5 bases). The CDR3 spans 18 residues. Trimming cost V 0 bases and J 1 base, with 15 bases left between them. Germline-derived CDR1 and CDR2 are MGHRA and YSYEKL. The CDR3 sequence is CASSQDPRMGQNTGELFF. The CDR3 bases are TGCGCCAGCAGCCAAGATCCCCGGATGGGGCAGAACACCGGGGAGCTGTTTTTT.

Only one count was recorded for this clone. The J gene is TRBJ1-2, the V gene TRBV21-1. TRBV21-1 is a pseudogene locus. This CDR3 spans 16 amino acids. The CDR3 nucleotides are TGTGCCAGCAGCAAAGAGGGTCGGGGGGCCGGCTATGGCTACACCTTC. It is translated as CASSKEGRGAGYGYTF.

The chain is built from TRBV7-2 and TRBJ1-3, with D possibly matching TRBD1 (6 bases). The CDR3 sequence is 16 residues long. Germline values: CDR1 SGHTA, CDR2 FQGNSA. Trimming shortened V by 1 base and J by 0 bases, and 10 bases separated the two germline ends. CDR3 coding DNA: TGTGCCAGCAGCTTAGAGCCGACAGGCTCTGGAAACACCATATATTTT. Translation gives CASSLEPTGSGNTIYF.